The TCR beta chain described here comes from a study of blood T cell repertoires in COVID-19. In the original processing: Reference gene primer amplification in the assay estimated nucleated cell counts. Clones were read by immunoSEQ multiplex PCR, and TCRdb kept only the in-frame ones, dropping some. From that table come the V and J calls and clone size; the DNA was used to work out D and trimming. The sample has roughly 250,000 clones, roughly 91% seen once. CDR3 length: 16 residues. V gave up 2 bases and J gave up 2 bases, with 13 bases separating them. The germline CDR1 and CDR2 sequences are KGHSH and LQKENI.

Specimen: peripheral blood. The chain combines TRBV18 with TRBJ1-3; weak D call: TRBD1 (5 bases). The TCR comes from a woman aged 40 to 50 who had recovered from COVID-19. The CDR3 region is CASSPSMGRAGNTIYF. For the CDR3, the DNA is TGTGCCAGCTCACCATCGATGGGCAGGGCTGGAAACACCATATATTTT.